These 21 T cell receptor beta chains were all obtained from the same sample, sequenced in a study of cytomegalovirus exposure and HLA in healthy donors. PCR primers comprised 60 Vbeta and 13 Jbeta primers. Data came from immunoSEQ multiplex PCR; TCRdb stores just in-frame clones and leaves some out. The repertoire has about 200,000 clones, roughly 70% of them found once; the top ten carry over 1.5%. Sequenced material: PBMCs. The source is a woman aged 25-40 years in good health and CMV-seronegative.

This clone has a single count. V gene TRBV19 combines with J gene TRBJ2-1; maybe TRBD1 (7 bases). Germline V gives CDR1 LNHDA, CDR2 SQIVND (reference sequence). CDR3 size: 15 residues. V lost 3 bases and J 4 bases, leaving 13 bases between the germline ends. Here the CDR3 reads CASSIGGQSYNEQFF. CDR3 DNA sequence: TGTGCCAGTAGTATCGGGGGACAGTCTTACAATGAGCAGTTCTTC.

The chain's CDR3 is CASSSGQGGDEKLFF. CDR3 bases: TGCGCCAGCAGCTCCGGACAGGGAGGCGATGAAAAACTGTTTTTT. This chain joins TRBV5-1 and TRBJ1-4, with TRBD1 matching over 8 bases. The CDR3 consists of 15 residues. Germline loops: CDR1 SGHRS, CDR2 YFSETQ. V dropped 3 bases and J dropped 6; count of bases not matched to a gene: 7.

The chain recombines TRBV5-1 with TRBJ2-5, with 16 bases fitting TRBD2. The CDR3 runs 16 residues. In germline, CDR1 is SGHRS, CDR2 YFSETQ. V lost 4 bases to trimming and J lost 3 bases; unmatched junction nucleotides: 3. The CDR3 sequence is CASSIGTSGREETQYF. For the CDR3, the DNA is TGCGCCAGCAGCATCGGGACTAGCGGGAGGGAAGAGACCCAGTACTTC.

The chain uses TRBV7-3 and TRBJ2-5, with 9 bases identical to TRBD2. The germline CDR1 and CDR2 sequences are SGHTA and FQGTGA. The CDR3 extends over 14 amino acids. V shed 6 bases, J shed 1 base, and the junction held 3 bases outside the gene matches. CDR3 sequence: CASSLSGSQETQYF. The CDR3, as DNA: TGTGCCAGCAGTCTTAGCGGGAGCCAAGAGACCCAGTACTTC.

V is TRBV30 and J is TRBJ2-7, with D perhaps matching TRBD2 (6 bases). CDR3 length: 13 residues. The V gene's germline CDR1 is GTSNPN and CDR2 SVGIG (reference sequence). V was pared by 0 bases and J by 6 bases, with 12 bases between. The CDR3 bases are TGTGCCTGGAGTGTAACCGGGACTGCCGAGCAGTACTTC. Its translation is CAWSVTGTAEQYF. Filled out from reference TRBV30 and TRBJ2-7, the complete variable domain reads SQTIHQWPATLVQPVGSPLSLECTVEGTSNPNLYWYRQAAGRGLQLLFYSVGIGQISSEVPQNLSASRPQDRQFILSSKKLLLSDSGFYLCAWSVTGTAEQYFGPGTRLTVT.

Here the CDR3 DNA reads TGTGCCAGCAGCTTTTTATTGTCTGAAGCTTTCTTT. This gives the protein CASSFLLSEAFF. The gene calls are TRBV7-6 and TRBJ1-1; D gene ambiguous. Per the germline V gene, CDR1 is SGHVS and CDR2 is FNYEAQ. The CDR3 length is 12 residues. Trimming cost V 3 bases and J 6 bases, with 8 bases left between them.

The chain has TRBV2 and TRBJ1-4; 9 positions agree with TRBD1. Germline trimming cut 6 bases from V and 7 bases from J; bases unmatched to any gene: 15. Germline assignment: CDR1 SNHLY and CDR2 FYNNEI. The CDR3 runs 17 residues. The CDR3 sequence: CASSPGQGGPIGEKLFF. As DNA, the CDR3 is TGTGCCAGCAGCCCGGGACAGGGCGGCCCCATAGGTGAAAAACTGTTTTTT.

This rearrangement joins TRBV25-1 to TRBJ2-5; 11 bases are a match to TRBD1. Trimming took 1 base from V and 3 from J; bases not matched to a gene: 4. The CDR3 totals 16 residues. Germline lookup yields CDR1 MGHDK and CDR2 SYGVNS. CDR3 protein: CASSEWDRGKEETQYF. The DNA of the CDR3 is TGTGCCAGCAGTGAATGGGACAGGGGGAAAGAAGAGACCCAGTACTTC.

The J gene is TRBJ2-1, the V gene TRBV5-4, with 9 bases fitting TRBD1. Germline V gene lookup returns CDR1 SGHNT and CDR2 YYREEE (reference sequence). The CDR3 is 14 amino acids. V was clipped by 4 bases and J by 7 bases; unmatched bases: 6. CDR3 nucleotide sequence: TGTGCCAGCAGCCCCGGGACAGGGTCGAATGAGCAGTTCTTC. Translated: CASSPGTGSNEQFF.

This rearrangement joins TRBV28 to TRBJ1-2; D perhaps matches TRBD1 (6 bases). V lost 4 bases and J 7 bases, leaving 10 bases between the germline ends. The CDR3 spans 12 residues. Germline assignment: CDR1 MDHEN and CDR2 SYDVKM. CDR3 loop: CASSSGQLGYTF. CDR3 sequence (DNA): TGTGCCAGCAGTTCAGGACAGCTTGGCTACACCTTC.

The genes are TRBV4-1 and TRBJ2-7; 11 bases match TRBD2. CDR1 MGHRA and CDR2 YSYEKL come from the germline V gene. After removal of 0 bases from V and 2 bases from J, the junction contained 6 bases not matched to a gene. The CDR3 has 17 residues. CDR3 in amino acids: CASSQDEGTSGAYEQYF. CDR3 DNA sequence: TGCGCCAGCAGCCAAGATGAGGGGACTAGCGGTGCCTACGAGCAGTACTTC.

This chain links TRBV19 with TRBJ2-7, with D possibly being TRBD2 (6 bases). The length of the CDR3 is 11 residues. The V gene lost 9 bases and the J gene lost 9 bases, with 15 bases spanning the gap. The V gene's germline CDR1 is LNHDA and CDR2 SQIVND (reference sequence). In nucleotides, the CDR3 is TGTGCCAGCGGGGTCGCCGGGGGGCAGTACTTC. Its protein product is CASGVAGGQYF.

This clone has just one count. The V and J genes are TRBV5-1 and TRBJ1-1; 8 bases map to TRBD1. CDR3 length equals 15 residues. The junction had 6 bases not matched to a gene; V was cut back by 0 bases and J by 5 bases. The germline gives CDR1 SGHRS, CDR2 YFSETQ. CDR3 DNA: TGCGCCAGCAGCTTGGCTTTGGGGGACAGGACTGAAGCTTTCTTT. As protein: CASSLALGDRTEAFF.

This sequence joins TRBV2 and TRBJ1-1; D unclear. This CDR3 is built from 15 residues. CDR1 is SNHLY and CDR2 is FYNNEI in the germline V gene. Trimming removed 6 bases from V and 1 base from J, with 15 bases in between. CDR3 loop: CASRRSEGANTEAFF. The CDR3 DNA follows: TGTGCCAGCAGACGTTCAGAGGGAGCGAACACTGAAGCTTTCTTT.

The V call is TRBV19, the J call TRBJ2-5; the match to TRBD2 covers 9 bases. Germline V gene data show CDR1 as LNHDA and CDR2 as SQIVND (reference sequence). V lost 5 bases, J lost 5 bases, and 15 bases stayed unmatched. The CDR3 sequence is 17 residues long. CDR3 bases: TGTGCCAGTAGTTCCCGGGGGGGGACTAGCTTTAGGGAGACCCAGTACTTC. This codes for CASSSRGGTSFRETQYF.

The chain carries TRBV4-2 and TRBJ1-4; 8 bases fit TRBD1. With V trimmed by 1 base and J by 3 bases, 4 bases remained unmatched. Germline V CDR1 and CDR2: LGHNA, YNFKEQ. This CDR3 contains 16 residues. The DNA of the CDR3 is TGTGCCAGCAGCCAAGCGAGGGGACAGGCTAATGAAAAACTGTTTTTT. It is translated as CASSQARGQANEKLFF.

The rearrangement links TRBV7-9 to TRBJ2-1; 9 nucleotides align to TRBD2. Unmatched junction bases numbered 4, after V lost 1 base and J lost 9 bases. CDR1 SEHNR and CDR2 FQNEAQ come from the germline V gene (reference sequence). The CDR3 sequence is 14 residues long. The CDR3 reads CASSLGRGGVEQFF. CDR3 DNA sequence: TGTGCCAGCAGCTTAGGGCGGGGGGGGGTTGAGCAGTTCTTC.

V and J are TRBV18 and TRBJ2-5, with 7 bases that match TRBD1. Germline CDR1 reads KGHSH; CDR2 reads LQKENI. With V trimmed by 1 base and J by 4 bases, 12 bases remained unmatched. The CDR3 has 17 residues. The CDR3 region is CASSPQATGVSGETQYF. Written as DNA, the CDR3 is TGTGCCAGCTCACCACAAGCAACAGGGGTTTCAGGAGAGACCCAGTACTTC.

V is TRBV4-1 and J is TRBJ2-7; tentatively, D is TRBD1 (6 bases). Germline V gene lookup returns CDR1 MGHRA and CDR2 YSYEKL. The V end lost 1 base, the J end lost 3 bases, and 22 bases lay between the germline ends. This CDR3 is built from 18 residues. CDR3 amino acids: CASSQVSTLTGMGYEQYF. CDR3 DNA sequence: TGCGCCAGCAGCCAAGTATCCACTTTGACAGGAATGGGCTACGAGCAGTACTTC.

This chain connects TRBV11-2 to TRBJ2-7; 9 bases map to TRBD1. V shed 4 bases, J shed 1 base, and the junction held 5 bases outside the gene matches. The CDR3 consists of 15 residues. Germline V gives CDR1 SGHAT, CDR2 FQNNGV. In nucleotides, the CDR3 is TGTGCCAGCAGCTCCGACAGGGGGTTTTCCTACGAGCAGTACTTC. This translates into CASSSDRGFSYEQYF.

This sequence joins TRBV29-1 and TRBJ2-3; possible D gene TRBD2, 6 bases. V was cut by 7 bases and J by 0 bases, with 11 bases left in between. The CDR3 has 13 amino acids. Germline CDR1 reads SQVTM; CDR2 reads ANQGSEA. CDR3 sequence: CSGGGASTDTQYF. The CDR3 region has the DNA TGCAGCGGTGGAGGGGCTAGCACAGATACGCAGTATTTT.